This T cell receptor (beta chain) was sequenced for a study of beta chain features in type 1 diabetes. As every portion of the isolated RNA was reverse transcribed, the sequencing read expressed TCRB transcripts. Assay used: immunoSEQ multiplex PCR; TCRdb lists only in-frame clones, some missing. The table records about 700,000 clones, roughly 12% of them present only once. The CDR3 has 14 residues. Losses at the gene ends were 4 bases for V and 1 base for J; bases not matched to a gene: 3. The germline CDR1 and CDR2 sequences are SGHTS and YDEGEE. Of note for this clone: What it recognizes is unknown.

Points from the study as a whole: Shorter templates might be favored by PCR, and equally so in patients and in controls. Fewer junction insertions and more nucleotide deletions appeared in type 1 diabetes patients. Moderately but significantly shorter TCRB CDR3s were found in Type 1 diabetes patients in all four CD4+ subsets.

Sorted CD4+ subsets: naive, central memory, regulatory, stem cell-like memory (CD45RO/CCR7/CD25/CD127/CD95/CD27 panel). The source material was naive CD4+ T cells from blood. The sequence came from a young man with type 1 diabetes. The chain is built from TRBV5-8 and TRBJ1-1; 8 nucleotides line up with TRBD1. Here the CDR3 reads CASSPGQGNTEAFF. CDR3 DNA sequence: TGTGCCAGCAGCCCCGGACAGGGGAACACTGAAGCTTTCTTT.